The rows below give T cell receptor beta chains drawn from one sample of a study of blood T cell repertoires in COVID-19. TCRdb keeps only in-frame clones here, not all; method: immunoSEQ multiplex PCR. This sample has 250,000 to 300,000 clones; 88% occur once, and the top ten carry 0.99%. Material: peripheral blood. These receptors were collected from a woman between 35 and 50 years old who had recovered from COVID-19. Each CDR3 is given with its conserved first and last residue. A D gene is named only where the DNA matches it firmly. Where a row states a size, it is once, few, many or the class of an expanded clone; other rows omit it.

TRBJ2-7	NA	NA	TRBV5-1	CASSPPGRPYEQYF	TGCGCCAGCAGCCCCCCGGGGAGGCCCTACGAGCAGTACTTC
TRBJ2-1	NA	NA	TRBV9	CASSVGEGGGVRNEQFF	TGTGCCAGCAGCGTAGGGGAGGGGGGAGGAGTGAGGAATGAGCAGTTCTTC
TRBJ2-7	NA	TRBD2	TRBV3-1/TRBV3-2	CASSQTSGYEQYF	TGTGCCAGCAGCCAGACTAGCGGCTACGAGCAGTACTTC
TRBJ2-7	NA	TRBD1	TRBV7-8	CASSPRDRVPSEQYF	TGTGCCAGCAGCCCCAGGGACAGGGTCCCATCCGAGCAGTACTTC
TRBJ1-4	NA	NA	TRBV7-9	CASSPEGGRANEKLFF	TGTGCCAGCAGCCCCGAGGGGGGGCGCGCTAATGAAAAACTGTTTTTT
TRBJ2-6	NA	TRBD2	TRBV3-1/TRBV3-2	CASSPGTSGRATGVLTF	TGTGCCAGCAGCCCGGGGACTAGCGGGAGGGCCACGGGGGTCCTGACTTTC
TRBJ2-4	NA	TRBD1	TRBV11-3	CASSLGGGSGKNIQYF	TGTGCCAGCAGCTTAGGAGGGGGCTCGGGCAAAAACATTCAGTACTTC
TRBJ2-1	NA	TRBD2	TRBV4-1	CASRGAGGSSYNEQFF	TGCGCCAGCAGGGGGGCGGGAGGGAGCTCCTACAATGAGCAGTTCTTC
TRBJ2-5	NA	NA	TRBV5-6	CASRRGGAEETQYF	TGTGCCAGCAGAAGGGGGGGGGCGGAAGAGACCCAGTACTTC
TRBJ1-1	NA	NA	TRBV5-1	CASRWGSNTEAFF	TGCGCCAGCAGGTGGGGCTCGAACACTGAAGCTTTCTTT
TRBJ2-3	once	NA	TRBV3-1/TRBV3-2	CASSLEAFGTQYF	TGTGCCAGCAGCCTCGAGGCATTCGGTACGCAGTATTTT
TRBJ1-1	NA	NA	TRBV5-1	CASRVGQNTEAFF	TGCGCCAGCAGAGTGGGACAGAACACTGAAGCTTTCTTT
TRBJ2-5	NA	TRBD2	TRBV5-4	CASSLGGLAGETQYF	TGTGCCAGCAGCTTGGGGGGCCTAGCGGGAGAGACCCAGTACTTC
TRBJ1-1	few	NA	TRBV28	CASSLEGPRKAFF	TGTGCCAGCAGTTTAGAGGGCCCCCGTAAGGCTTTCTTT
TRBJ2-3	NA	TRBD2	TRBV6-2/TRBV6-3	CASSPRGTSGMLTDTQYF	TGTGCCAGCAGTCCCCGGGGGACTAGCGGGATGTTAACAGATACGCAGTATTTT
TRBJ1-2	NA	NA	TRBV7-9	CASSSVNYGYTF	TGTGCCAGCAGCTCCGTCAACTATGGCTACACCTTC